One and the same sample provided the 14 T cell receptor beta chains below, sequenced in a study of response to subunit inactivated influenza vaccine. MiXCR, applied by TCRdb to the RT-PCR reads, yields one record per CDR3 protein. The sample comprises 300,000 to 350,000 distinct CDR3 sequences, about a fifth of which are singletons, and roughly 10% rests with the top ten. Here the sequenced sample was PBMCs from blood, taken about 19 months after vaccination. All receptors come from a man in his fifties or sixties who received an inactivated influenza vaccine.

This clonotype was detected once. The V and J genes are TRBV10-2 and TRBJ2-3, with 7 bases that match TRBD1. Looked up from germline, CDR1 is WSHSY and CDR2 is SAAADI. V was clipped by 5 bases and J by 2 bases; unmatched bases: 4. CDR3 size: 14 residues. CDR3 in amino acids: CASSRQGDTDTQYF. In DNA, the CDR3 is TGCGCCAGCAGTCGACAGGGAGACACAGATACGCAGTATTTT.

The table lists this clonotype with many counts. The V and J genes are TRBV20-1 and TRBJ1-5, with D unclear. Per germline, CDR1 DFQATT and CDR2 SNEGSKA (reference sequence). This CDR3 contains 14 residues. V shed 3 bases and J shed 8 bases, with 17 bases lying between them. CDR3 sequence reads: CSARRGQSIEPQHF. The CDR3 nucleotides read TGCAGTGCTAGGAGAGGGCAGAGTATTGAGCCCCAGCATTTT.

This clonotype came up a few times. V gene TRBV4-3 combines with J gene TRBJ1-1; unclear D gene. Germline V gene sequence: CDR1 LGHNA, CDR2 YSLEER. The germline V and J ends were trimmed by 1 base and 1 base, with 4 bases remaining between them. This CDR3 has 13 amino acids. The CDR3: CASSQVRNTEAFF. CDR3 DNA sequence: TGCGCCAGCAGCCAAGTACGGAACACTGAAGCTTTCTTT.

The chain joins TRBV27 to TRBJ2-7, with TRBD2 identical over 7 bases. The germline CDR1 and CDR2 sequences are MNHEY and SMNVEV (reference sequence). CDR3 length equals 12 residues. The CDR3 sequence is CSAGWGPYEQYF. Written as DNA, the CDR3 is TGTTCAGCGGGATGGGGTCCCTACGAGCAGTACTTC.

DNA of the CDR3: TGCGCCAGCACCTTCAGGGTTACCGGGGAGCTGTTTTTT. Translating it yields CASTFRVTGELFF. The chain combines TRBV5-1 with TRBJ2-2; D may be TRBD1 (5 bases). CDR3 size: 13 residues. Germline V gene data show CDR1 as SGHRS and CDR2 as YFSETQ. Trimming stripped 6 bases from V and 5 bases from J, with 11 bases between.

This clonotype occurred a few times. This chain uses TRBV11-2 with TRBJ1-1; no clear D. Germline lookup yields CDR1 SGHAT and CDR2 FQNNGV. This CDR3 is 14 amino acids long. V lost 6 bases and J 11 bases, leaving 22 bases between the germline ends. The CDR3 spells CASRQSRILQRAFF. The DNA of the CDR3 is TGTGCCAGCAGACAAAGCCGCATTCTGCAAAGGGCTTTCTTT.

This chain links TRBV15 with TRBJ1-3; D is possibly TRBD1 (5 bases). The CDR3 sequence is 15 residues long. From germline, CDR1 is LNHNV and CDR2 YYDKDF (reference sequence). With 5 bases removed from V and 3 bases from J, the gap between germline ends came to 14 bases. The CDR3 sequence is CATSGDGRYGNTIYF. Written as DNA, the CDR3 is TGTGCCACCAGCGGGGACGGTAGATATGGAAACACCATATATTTT.

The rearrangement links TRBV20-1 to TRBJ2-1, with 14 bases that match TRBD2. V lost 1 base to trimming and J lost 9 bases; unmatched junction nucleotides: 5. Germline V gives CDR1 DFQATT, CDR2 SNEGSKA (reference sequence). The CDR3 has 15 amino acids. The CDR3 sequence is CSARGTSGRRGEQFF. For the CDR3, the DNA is TGCAGTGCTAGAGGGACTAGCGGGAGGAGGGGTGAGCAGTTCTTC.

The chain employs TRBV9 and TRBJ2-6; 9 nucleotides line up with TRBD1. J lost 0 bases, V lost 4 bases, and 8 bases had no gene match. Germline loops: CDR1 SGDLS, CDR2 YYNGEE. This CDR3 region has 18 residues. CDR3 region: CASSIGTGIGSGANVLTF. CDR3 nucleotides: TGTGCCAGCAGCATCGGGACAGGGATAGGCTCTGGGGCCAACGTCCTGACTTTC. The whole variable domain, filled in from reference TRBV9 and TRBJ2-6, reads DSGVTQTPKHLITATGQRVTLRCSPRSGDLSVYWYQQSLDQGLQFLIQYYNGEERAKGNILERFSAQQFPDLHSELNLSSLELGDSALYFCASSIGTGIGSGANVLTFGAGSRLTVL.

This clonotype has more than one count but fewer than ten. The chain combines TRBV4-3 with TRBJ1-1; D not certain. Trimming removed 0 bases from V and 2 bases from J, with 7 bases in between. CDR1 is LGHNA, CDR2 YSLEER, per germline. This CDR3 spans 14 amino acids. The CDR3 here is CASSQEFQNTEAFF. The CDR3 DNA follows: TGCGCCAGCAGCCAAGAGTTTCAAAACACTGAAGCTTTCTTT.

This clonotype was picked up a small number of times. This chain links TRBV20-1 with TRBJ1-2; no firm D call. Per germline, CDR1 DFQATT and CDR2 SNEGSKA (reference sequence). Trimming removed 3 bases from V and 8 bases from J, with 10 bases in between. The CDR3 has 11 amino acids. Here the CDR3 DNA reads TGCAGTGCTAGTCCCTCGGGAGGCTACACCTTC. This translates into CSASPSGGYTF.

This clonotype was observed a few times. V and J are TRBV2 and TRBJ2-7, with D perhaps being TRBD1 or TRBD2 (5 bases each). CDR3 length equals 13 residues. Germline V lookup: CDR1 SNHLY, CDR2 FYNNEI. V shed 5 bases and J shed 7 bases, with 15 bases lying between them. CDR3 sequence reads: CASSWDGTVEQYF. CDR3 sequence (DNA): TGTGCCAGCAGTTGGGACGGTACGGTGGAGCAGTACTTC.

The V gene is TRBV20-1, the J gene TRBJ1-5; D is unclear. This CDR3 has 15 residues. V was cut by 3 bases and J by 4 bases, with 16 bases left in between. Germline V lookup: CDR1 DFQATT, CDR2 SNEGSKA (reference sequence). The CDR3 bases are TGCAGTGCTAGCCTTGGAAGCGACGGAAATCAGCCCCAGCATTTT. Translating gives CSASLGSDGNQPQHF.

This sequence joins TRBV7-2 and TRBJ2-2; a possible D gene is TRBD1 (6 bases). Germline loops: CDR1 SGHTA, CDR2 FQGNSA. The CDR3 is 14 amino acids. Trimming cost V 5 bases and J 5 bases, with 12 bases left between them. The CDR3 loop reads CASSRIQGTGELFF. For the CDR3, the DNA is TGTGCCAGCAGCCGAATACAGGGAACCGGGGAGCTGTTTTTT.